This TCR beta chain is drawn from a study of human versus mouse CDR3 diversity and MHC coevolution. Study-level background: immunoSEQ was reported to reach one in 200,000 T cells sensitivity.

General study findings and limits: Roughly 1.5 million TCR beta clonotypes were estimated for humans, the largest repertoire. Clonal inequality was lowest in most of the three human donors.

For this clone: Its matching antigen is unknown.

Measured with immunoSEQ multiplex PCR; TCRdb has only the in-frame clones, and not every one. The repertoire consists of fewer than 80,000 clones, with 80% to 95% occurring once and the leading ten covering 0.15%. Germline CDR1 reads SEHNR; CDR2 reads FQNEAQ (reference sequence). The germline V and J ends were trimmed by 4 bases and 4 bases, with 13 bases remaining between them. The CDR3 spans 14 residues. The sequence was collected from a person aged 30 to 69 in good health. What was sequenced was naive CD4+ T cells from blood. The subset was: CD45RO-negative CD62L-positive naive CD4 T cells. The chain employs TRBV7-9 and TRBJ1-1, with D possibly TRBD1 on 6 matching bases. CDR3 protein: CASSSSGTITEAFF. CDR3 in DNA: TGTGCCAGCAGCTCGAGCGGGACAATCACTGAAGCTTTCTTT.